These 31 T cell receptor beta chains came from one sample sequenced in a study of blood T cell repertoires in COVID-19. Sequencing used immunoSEQ multiplex PCR; TCRdb keeps in-frame clones, though not all of them. The table lists hundreds of thousands of clones, 80% to 90% of them singletons. The sample consisted of PBMCs or T cells enriched from blood (not recorded which). The source of these receptors is a woman in her forties or fifties with acute COVID-19.

The chain joins TRBV5-6 to TRBJ1-3, with 8 positions matching TRBD1. V shed 6 bases, J shed 7 bases, and the junction held 3 bases outside the gene matches. Germline V gene data show CDR1 as SGHDT and CDR2 as YYEEEE. The CDR3 loop spans 12 amino acids. The CDR3 DNA reads TGTGCCAGCATCGACAGGGGCAACACCATATATTTT. As protein: CASIDRGNTIYF. Variable domain in full (rest from reference TRBV5-6 and TRBJ1-3): DAGVTQSPTHLIKTRGQQVTLRCSPKSGHDTVSWYQQALGQGPQFIFQYYEEEERQRGNFPDRFSGHQFPNYSSELNVNALLLGDSALYLCASIDRGNTIYFGEGSWLTVV.

The chain recombines TRBV5-1 with TRBJ1-4, with 9 bases aligning to TRBD1. CDR1 is SGHRS, CDR2 YFSETQ, per germline. The CDR3 runs to 15 residues. V dropped 2 bases and J dropped 8; count of bases not matched to a gene: 7. CDR3 in amino acids: CASSLTGTGREKLFF. In nucleotides, the CDR3 is TGCGCCAGCAGCTTAACCGGGACAGGGAGAGAAAAACTGTTTTTT.

The chain couples TRBV19 to TRBJ2-7; the match to TRBD1 covers 7 bases. Per the germline V gene, CDR1 is LNHDA and CDR2 is SQIVND (reference sequence). V dropped 3 bases and J dropped 0; count of bases not matched to a gene: 2. The CDR3 is 14 amino acids. The CDR3 DNA reads TGTGCCAGTAGTATGGACAGGAGCTCCTACGAGCAGTACTTC. This sequence encodes CASSMDRSSYEQYF.

This clone appeared a single time. The V gene is TRBV5-1, the J gene TRBJ2-1; TRBD2 matches at 7 bases. V was pared by 3 bases and J by 2 bases, with 5 bases of the junction left unmatched. Germline values: CDR1 SGHRS, CDR2 YFSETQ. The CDR3 spans 15 residues. The CDR3 protein is CASSSPGRPYNEQFF. The CDR3, as DNA: TGCGCCAGCAGCTCCCCCGGGAGGCCCTACAATGAGCAGTTCTTC.

The gene calls are TRBV15 and TRBJ2-7, with TRBD2 identical over 14 bases. J lost 7 bases, V lost 4 bases, and 6 bases had no gene match. CDR3 length: 15 amino acids. Germline lookup yields CDR1 LNHNV and CDR2 YYDKDF (reference sequence). The chain's CDR3 is CATSTGLAGVGEQYF. The CDR3 coding sequence is TGTGCCACCAGCACGGGACTAGCGGGAGTGGGGGAGCAGTACTTC.

This chain links TRBV28 with TRBJ1-5, with 10 bases that match TRBD1. Germline V gene sequence: CDR1 MDHEN, CDR2 SYDVKM. The V gene end was trimmed by 8 bases and the J gene end by 7 bases; junction bases not matched to a gene: 11. This CDR3 is 15 amino acids long. The chain's CDR3 is CASGLGTGEFQPQHF. CDR3 coding DNA: TGTGCCAGCGGACTGGGGACAGGGGAGTTCCAGCCCCAGCATTTT. Using reference TRBV28 and TRBJ1-5 for the parts outside the CDR3, the full variable domain is DVKVTQSSRYLVKRTGEKVFLECVQDMDHENMFWYRQDPGLGLRLIYFSYDVKMKEKGDIPEGYSVSREKKERFSLILESASTNQTSMYLCASGLGTGEFQPQHFGDGTRLSIL.

V is TRBV5-4 and J is TRBJ2-1; D might be TRBD2 (6 bases). The CDR3 totals 13 residues. V lost 1 base and J lost 7, with 9 bases in between. Germline CDR1 reads SGHNT; CDR2 reads YYREEE (reference sequence). In DNA, the CDR3 is TGTGCCAGCAGCTTGTCGGGAGTTAATGAGCAGTTCTTC. Protein product: CASSLSGVNEQFF.

The chain employs TRBV24-1 and TRBJ1-4, with 10 bases identical to TRBD1. The V gene's germline CDR1 is KGHDR and CDR2 SFDVKD. V dropped 4 bases and J dropped 6; count of bases not matched to a gene: 4. The CDR3 is 15 amino acids. This CDR3 is CATSDSGTGDEKLFF. DNA of the CDR3: TGTGCCACCAGTGACTCCGGGACAGGGGATGAAAAACTGTTTTTT.

In this sample, this clone turned up once. The rearrangement joins TRBV4-1 to TRBJ2-7, with 9 bases lining up with TRBD2. The J segment lost 5 bases and the V segment lost 7 bases, leaving 6 bases of the junction unmatched. The CDR3 runs to 13 residues. Germline V lookup: CDR1 MGHRA, CDR2 YSYEKL. Here the CDR3 reads CASKAGGGDEQYF. The CDR3 nucleotides are TGCGCCAGCAAGGCGGGAGGGGGCGACGAGCAGTACTTC.

The genes are TRBV28 and TRBJ2-7; D might be TRBD2 (5 bases). Per germline, CDR1 MDHEN and CDR2 SYDVKM. V lost 3 bases, J lost 7 bases, and 10 bases lay in between. The CDR3 runs 12 residues. The CDR3 loop reads CASSFRTGEQYF. The CDR3 DNA sequence: TGTGCCAGCAGTTTCAGGACGGGGGAGCAGTACTTC.

The J gene is TRBJ2-7, the V gene TRBV28, with TRBD2 matching over 12 bases. CDR1 MDHEN and CDR2 SYDVKM come from the germline V gene. The J segment lost 0 bases and the V segment lost 3 bases, leaving 6 bases of the junction unmatched. The CDR3 length is 17 residues. CDR3 sequence reads: CASSFGTSGFSSYEQYF. CDR3 nucleotide sequence: TGTGCCAGCAGTTTCGGGACTAGCGGGTTCAGCTCCTACGAGCAGTACTTC.

This clone was observed a few times. The V call is TRBV5-1, the J call TRBJ2-1, with 8 bases that match TRBD2. The CDR3 covers 15 residues. In germline, CDR1 is SGHRS, CDR2 YFSETQ. V was pared by 5 bases and J by 3 bases, with 7 bases of the junction left unmatched. CDR3 sequence reads: CASRPTSGLYNEQFF. The CDR3 coding sequence is TGCGCCAGCAGACCTACTAGCGGACTCTACAATGAGCAGTTCTTC.

The chain recombines TRBV7-2 with TRBJ2-7, with D possibly matching TRBD1 (6 bases). From germline, CDR1 is SGHTA and CDR2 FQGNSA. The ends were cut back, 0 bases at V and 2 bases at J, with 14 bases in the middle. CDR3 length: 16 amino acids. The CDR3 DNA is TGTGCCAGCAGCTTAGCGCCACAGGGTAGGGCCTACGAGCAGTACTTC. Translating gives CASSLAPQGRAYEQYF.

This clone was observed a few times. This rearrangement joins TRBV7-2 to TRBJ1-2; no firm D call. CDR1 SGHTA and CDR2 FQGNSA come from the germline V gene. Trimming took off 1 base at V and 0 bases at J, with 6 bases between the two ends. The length of the CDR3 is 14 residues. In DNA form, the CDR3 reads TGTGCCAGCAGCTTAGACGGTACTAACTATGGCTACACCTTC. It translates to CASSLDGTNYGYTF.

The chain combines TRBV3-1 (or the pseudogene TRBV3-2) with TRBJ1-4; no clear D. Per germline, CDR1 LGHDT and CDR2 YNNKEL (reference sequence). This CDR3 comprises 13 residues. Trimming took off 2 bases at V and 4 bases at J, with 5 bases between the two ends. CDR3 loop: CASSQQFNEKLFF. The CDR3 DNA is TGTGCCAGCAGCCAACAGTTTAATGAAAAACTGTTTTTT.

This clone was counted between two and nine times. V gene TRBV18 combines with J gene TRBJ1-2, with 8 bases identical to TRBD1. Germline V gives CDR1 KGHSH, CDR2 LQKENI. V shed 6 bases and J 5 bases; nucleotides not matched to a gene: 5. The CDR3 loop spans 13 amino acids. CDR3 in amino acids: CASSLDRAYGYTF. CDR3 in DNA: TGTGCCAGCTCCCTGGACAGGGCTTATGGCTACACCTTC.

J is TRBJ2-6 and V is TRBV27; no clear D gene. The CDR3 runs 16 residues. CDR1 is MNHEY, CDR2 SMNVEV, per germline (reference sequence). The ends were cut back, 0 bases at V and 1 base at J, with 7 bases in the middle. This CDR3 is CASSLSPGSGANVLTF. The DNA for the CDR3 is TGTGCCAGCAGTTTATCCCCCGGGTCTGGGGCCAACGTCCTGACTTTC.

The chain joins TRBV27 to TRBJ1-5; TRBD1 is a possible D gene (5 bases). Looked up from germline, CDR1 is MNHEY and CDR2 is SMNVEV (reference sequence). Trimming cost V 2 bases and J 7 bases, with 12 bases left between them. The CDR3 runs 14 residues. The CDR3 sequence is CASSLGQGGQPQHF. CDR3 coding DNA: TGTGCCAGCAGTTTAGGGCAGGGAGGCCAGCCCCAGCATTTT.

The rearrangement links TRBV4-1 to TRBJ1-2, with D possibly TRBD1 on 5 matching bases. Deletions cut 8 bases from V and 5 bases from J, with 9 bases between. CDR1 and CDR2 (germline): MGHRA, YSYEKL. The CDR3 is 11 residues long. The CDR3 coding sequence is TGCGCCAGCGGGAGGGGATATGGCTACACCTTC. Amino acids: CASGRGYGYTF.

This sequence joins TRBV7-9 and TRBJ1-4; D remains unclear. Trimming stripped 0 bases from V and 8 bases from J, with 16 bases between. The germline V gene has CDR1 SEHNR and CDR2 FQNEAQ (reference sequence). The CDR3 is made up of 16 amino acids. The CDR3 DNA reads as TGTGCCAGCAGCTTAGCGCTCGGCGGGCTTGGGGAAAAACTGTTTTTT. Translated, it gives CASSLALGGLGEKLFF.

The chain has TRBV19 and TRBJ2-5, with 8 nucleotides matching TRBD2. The germline V gene has CDR1 LNHDA and CDR2 SQIVND (reference sequence). The V segment lost 4 bases and the J segment 4 bases; nucleotides outside the gene matches: 8. The CDR3 extends over 15 amino acids. CDR3 protein: CASSTSGGSGETQYF. The CDR3 bases are TGTGCCAGTAGTACGAGCGGGGGATCGGGAGAGACCCAGTACTTC.

This CDR3 is CASRARGRLSTDTQYF. The CDR3 DNA follows: TGTGCCAGCAGGGCCAGGGGGCGCCTCAGCACAGATACGCAGTATTTT. The chain is built from TRBV7-2 and TRBJ2-3; 8 bases map to TRBD1. After removal of 6 bases from V and 0 bases from J, the junction contained 8 bases not matched to a gene. This CDR3 contains 16 residues. In germline, CDR1 is SGHTA, CDR2 FQGNSA. Complete variable domain (other parts from reference TRBV7-2 and TRBJ2-3): GAGVSQSPSNKVTEKGKDVELRCDPISGHTALYWYRQSLGQGLEFLIYFQGNSAPDKSGLPSDRFSAERTGGSVSTLTIQRTQQEDSAVYLCASRARGRLSTDTQYFGPGTRLTVL.

V and J are TRBV18 and TRBJ1-5; maybe TRBD1 (6 bases). This CDR3 has 14 residues. Trimming pared 4 bases from V and 6 bases from J, leaving 13 bases between. Germline CDR1 and CDR2: KGHSH and LQKENI. Written as DNA, the CDR3 is TGTGCCAGCTCACAAACAGGGTTGACTCAGCCCCAGCATTTT. It translates to CASSQTGLTQPQHF.

The chain joins TRBV5-4 to TRBJ1-2; TRBD1 matches at 9 bases. The ends lost 2 bases at V and 2 bases at J; junction bases unmatched: 4. There are 15 residues in the CDR3. The germline V gene has CDR1 SGHNT and CDR2 YYREEE (reference sequence). The CDR3 protein is CASSFPGQGNYGYTF. Written as DNA, the CDR3 is TGTGCCAGCAGCTTCCCGGGACAGGGCAACTATGGCTACACCTTC.

V is TRBV7-8 and J is TRBJ2-2; 9 bases map to TRBD2. V trimming: 5 bases; J trimming: 0 bases; junction bases outside the gene matches: 10. Germline CDR1 reads SGHVS; CDR2 reads FQNEAQ. CDR3 size: 18 residues. CDR3 coding DNA: TGTGCCAGCAGCCCCGGTAGCGGGAGTGACACGAACACCGGGGAGCTGTTTTTT. Its translation is CASSPGSGSDTNTGELFF.

V is TRBV28 and J is TRBJ2-1; 7 bases map to TRBD1. With V trimmed by 5 bases and J by 0 bases, 4 bases remained unmatched. Per germline, CDR1 MDHEN and CDR2 SYDVKM. CDR3 length equals 15 residues. CDR3 residues: CASSTGDGSYNEQFF. In DNA, the CDR3 is TGTGCCAGCAGTACAGGGGACGGCTCCTACAATGAGCAGTTCTTC. The variable domain in full, completed from reference TRBV28 and TRBJ2-1, reads DVKVTQSSRYLVKRTGEKVFLECVQDMDHENMFWYRQDPGLGLRLIYFSYDVKMKEKGDIPEGYSVSREKKERFSLILESASTNQTSMYLCASSTGDGSYNEQFFGPGTRLTVL.

V usage is TRBV28 and J usage is TRBJ1-1, with unresolved D. There are 13 residues in the CDR3. Trimming took 5 bases from V and 1 from J, leaving 8 bases between them. CDR1 MDHEN and CDR2 SYDVKM come from the germline V gene. In nucleotides, the CDR3 is TGTGCCAGCAGTGCCCGGGGGAACACTGAAGCTTTCTTT. Encoded protein: CASSARGNTEAFF.

The chain joins TRBV7-6 to TRBJ1-1; a weak D match, TRBD1 (5 bases). The CDR3 extends over 14 amino acids. Germline V lookup: CDR1 SGHVS, CDR2 FNYEAQ. The V and J ends lost 1 base and 5 bases respectively, with 11 bases between them. The CDR3 coding sequence is TGTGCCAGCAGCTTAGGGGCAGGGTGGACTGAAGCTTTCTTT. Amino acid sequence: CASSLGAGWTEAFF.

The chain couples TRBV6-5 to TRBJ2-1; the match to TRBD1 covers 12 bases. V was pared by 4 bases and J by 9 bases, with 10 bases of the junction left unmatched. Germline V CDR1 and CDR2: MNHEY, SVGAGI. The CDR3 consists of 16 residues. CDR3 DNA sequence: TGTGCCAGCAGTTCCTGGGGGACAGGGGGCTCGGGTGAGCAGTTCTTC. Its translation: CASSSWGTGGSGEQFF.

The chain has TRBV4-1 and TRBJ2-7; D perhaps matches TRBD1 (6 bases). The V gene lost 2 bases and the J gene lost 5 bases, with 13 bases spanning the gap. Germline CDR1 and CDR2: MGHRA and YSYEKL. CDR3 size: 14 residues. The CDR3 is CASSQLQGSDEQYF. CDR3 nucleotides: TGCGCCAGCAGCCAACTACAGGGAAGCGACGAGCAGTACTTC.

The chain employs TRBV5-3 and TRBJ1-1; no clear D gene. TRBV5-3 is designated an ORF whose function remains uncertain. This CDR3 has 18 amino acids. V was clipped by 0 bases and J by 3 bases, with 21 bases between them. CDR3 bases: TGTGCCAGAAGCTTGGGAAGCCCCAAGGTCGAGCGGGACACTGAAGCTTTCTTT. This gives the protein CARSLGSPKVERDTEAFF.